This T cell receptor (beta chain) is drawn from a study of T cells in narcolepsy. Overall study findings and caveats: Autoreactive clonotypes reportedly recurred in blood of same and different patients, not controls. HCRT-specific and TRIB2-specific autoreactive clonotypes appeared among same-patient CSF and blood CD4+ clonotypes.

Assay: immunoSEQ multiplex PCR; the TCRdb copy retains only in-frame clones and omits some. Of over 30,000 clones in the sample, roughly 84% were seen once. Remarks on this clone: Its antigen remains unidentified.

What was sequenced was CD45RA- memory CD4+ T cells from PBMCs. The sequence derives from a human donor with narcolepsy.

The CDR3: CASSPGTGQQETQYF. The DNA of the CDR3 is TGTGCCAGCAGCCCCGGGACAGGGCAACAAGAGACCCAGTACTTC. The rearrangement joins TRBV7-2 to TRBJ2-5, with 9 positions matching TRBD1. The CDR3 is 15 amino acids. From germline, CDR1 is SGHTA and CDR2 FQGNSA. V lost 5 bases to trimming and J lost 2 bases; unmatched junction nucleotides: 6.